This T cell receptor beta chain was sequenced during a study of blood T cell repertoires in COVID-19. Some clones are missing from TCRdb's copy, which holds only in-frame ones; the method was immunoSEQ multiplex PCR. The table includes around 220,000 clones, about 90% detected once. This CDR3 contains 13 residues. V trimming: 6 bases; J trimming: 2 bases; junction bases outside the gene matches: 2. CDR1 and CDR2 from the germline V gene are MNHEY and SVGAGI. This chain uses TRBV6-5 with TRBJ1-2; 8 positions match TRBD1. This TCR was recovered from a woman between 18 and 29 years old who had recovered from COVID-19. Sequencing input: PBMCs or T cells enriched from blood (not recorded which). The CDR3, as DNA: TGTGCCAGCAGGGGGGACAGGAACTATGGCTACACCTTC. Amino acid sequence: CASRGDRNYGYTF.